Presented here are 10 T cell receptor beta chains from one specimen sequenced in a study of shared clonotypes between healthy human individuals. Naive-designated CD8 cells lacked CD45RO, were positively enriched for CCR7, and omitted terminally differentiated effector memory CD45RA+ cells. The data were produced by immunoSEQ multiplex PCR, yet TCRdb's version contains in-frame clones alone and is incomplete. This sample has approximately 2,000,000 clones, with approximately 92% found just once. The sequenced sample was naive CD8+ T cells from PBMCs. The receptors derive from a man aged 18 to 30 in good health. Some clones in this sample may be carry-over from other donors' samples.

The V and J genes are TRBV27 and TRBJ2-7; a possible D gene is TRBD2 (6 bases). The CDR3 is 17 amino acids. With 0 bases removed from V and 2 bases from J, the gap between germline ends came to 17 bases. The V gene's germline CDR1 is MNHEY and CDR2 SMNVEV (reference sequence). This CDR3 is CASSLSSGTAIPYEQYF. The DNA for the CDR3 is TGTGCCAGCAGTTTATCATCCGGGACTGCAATCCCCTACGAGCAGTACTTC.

The CDR3 DNA is TGCGCCAGCAGCCCAAGAAGGCGGGAGGGAACCAATGAGCAGTTCTTC. It encodes CASSPRRREGTNEQFF. The chain couples TRBV4-1 to TRBJ2-1; 9 bases are a match to TRBD2. Germline CDR1 MGHRA, CDR2 YSYEKL. After removal of 4 bases from V and 6 bases from J, the junction contained 10 bases not matched to a gene. This CDR3 comprises 16 residues.

This clone was seen a handful of times. The chain links TRBV25-1 to TRBJ1-2; D remains unclear. This CDR3 spans 14 amino acids. Between the trimmed V and J ends, which lost 3 bases and 8 bases, there was a span of 16 bases. CDR1 and CDR2 (germline): MGHDK, SYGVNS. CDR3 in DNA: TGTGCCAGCAGTGATTGGGCAGAGAGCGGCGGCTACACCTTC. Its protein is CASSDWAESGGYTF.

This chain links TRBV7-2 with TRBJ2-7; 8 bases match TRBD2. The germline V gene encodes CDR1 SGHTA and CDR2 FQGNSA. The CDR3 is 18 amino acids. Germline trimming cut 2 bases from V and 3 bases from J; bases unmatched to any gene: 15. CDR3 nucleotide sequence: TGTGCCAGCAGCTTATTGATTGGGTCGGGACTAGTTCTCTACGAGCAGTACTTC. Translated: CASSLLIGSGLVLYEQYF.

The rearrangement joins TRBV19 to TRBJ2-5; TRBD2 might be the D (5 bases). The ends were cut back, 2 bases at V and 5 bases at J, with 9 bases in the middle. The length of the CDR3 is 13 residues. Germline assignment: CDR1 LNHDA and CDR2 SQIVND (reference sequence). The CDR3 sequence is CASSIWERETQYF. The CDR3 DNA follows: TGTGCCAGTAGTATATGGGAGAGGGAGACCCAGTACTTC.

This rearrangement joins TRBV11-2 to TRBJ2-2, with TRBD1 as a possible D gene (6 bases). The CDR3 extends over 15 amino acids. Trimming cost V 2 bases and J 0 bases, with 7 bases left between them. CDR1 is SGHAT and CDR2 is FQNNGV in the germline V gene. As DNA, the CDR3 is TGTGCCAGCAGCTTATGGGACACGAACACCGGGGAGCTGTTTTTT. It yields the protein CASSLWDTNTGELFF.

CDR3 sequence reads: CASSPAGSEAFF. For the CDR3, the DNA is TGTGCCAGCAGCCCCGCAGGGTCTGAAGCTTTCTTT. The chain combines TRBV5-6 with TRBJ1-1, with TRBD1 as a possible D gene (5 bases). This CDR3 is built from 12 residues. Germline V gene lookup returns CDR1 SGHDT and CDR2 YYEEEE. Trimming removed 4 bases from V and 6 bases from J, with 10 bases in between.

The rearrangement uses TRBV7-9 and TRBJ2-1; 10 positions match TRBD1. Trimming cost V 1 base and J 7 bases; bases outside gene matches: 10. Germline assignment: CDR1 SEHNR and CDR2 FQNEAQ (reference sequence). The CDR3 length is 17 residues. The DNA for the CDR3 is TGTGCCAGCAGCTTAGGTCAGGGACAGGGGTCGTGGAATGAGCAGTTCTTC. Its protein is CASSLGQGQGSWNEQFF.

The J gene is TRBJ2-2, the V gene TRBV7-3; D may be TRBD1 (6 bases). Germline V gene lookup returns CDR1 SGHTA and CDR2 FQGTGA. The CDR3 has 15 amino acids. V was trimmed by 7 bases and J by 0 bases, leaving 12 bases between them. The CDR3 sequence: CASNEQGPNTGELFF. The CDR3 DNA reads TGTGCCAGCAACGAACAGGGACCGAACACCGGGGAGCTGTTTTTT.

The genes are TRBV4-1 and TRBJ1-5; D may be TRBD1 (5 bases). The CDR3 has 16 residues. In germline, CDR1 is MGHRA, CDR2 YSYEKL. V lost 0 bases to trimming and J lost 6 bases, with 15 bases between them. This CDR3 reads CASSQEKLGTSQPQHF. CDR3 in DNA: TGCGCCAGCAGCCAAGAAAAGCTCGGGACGTCTCAGCCCCAGCATTTT.